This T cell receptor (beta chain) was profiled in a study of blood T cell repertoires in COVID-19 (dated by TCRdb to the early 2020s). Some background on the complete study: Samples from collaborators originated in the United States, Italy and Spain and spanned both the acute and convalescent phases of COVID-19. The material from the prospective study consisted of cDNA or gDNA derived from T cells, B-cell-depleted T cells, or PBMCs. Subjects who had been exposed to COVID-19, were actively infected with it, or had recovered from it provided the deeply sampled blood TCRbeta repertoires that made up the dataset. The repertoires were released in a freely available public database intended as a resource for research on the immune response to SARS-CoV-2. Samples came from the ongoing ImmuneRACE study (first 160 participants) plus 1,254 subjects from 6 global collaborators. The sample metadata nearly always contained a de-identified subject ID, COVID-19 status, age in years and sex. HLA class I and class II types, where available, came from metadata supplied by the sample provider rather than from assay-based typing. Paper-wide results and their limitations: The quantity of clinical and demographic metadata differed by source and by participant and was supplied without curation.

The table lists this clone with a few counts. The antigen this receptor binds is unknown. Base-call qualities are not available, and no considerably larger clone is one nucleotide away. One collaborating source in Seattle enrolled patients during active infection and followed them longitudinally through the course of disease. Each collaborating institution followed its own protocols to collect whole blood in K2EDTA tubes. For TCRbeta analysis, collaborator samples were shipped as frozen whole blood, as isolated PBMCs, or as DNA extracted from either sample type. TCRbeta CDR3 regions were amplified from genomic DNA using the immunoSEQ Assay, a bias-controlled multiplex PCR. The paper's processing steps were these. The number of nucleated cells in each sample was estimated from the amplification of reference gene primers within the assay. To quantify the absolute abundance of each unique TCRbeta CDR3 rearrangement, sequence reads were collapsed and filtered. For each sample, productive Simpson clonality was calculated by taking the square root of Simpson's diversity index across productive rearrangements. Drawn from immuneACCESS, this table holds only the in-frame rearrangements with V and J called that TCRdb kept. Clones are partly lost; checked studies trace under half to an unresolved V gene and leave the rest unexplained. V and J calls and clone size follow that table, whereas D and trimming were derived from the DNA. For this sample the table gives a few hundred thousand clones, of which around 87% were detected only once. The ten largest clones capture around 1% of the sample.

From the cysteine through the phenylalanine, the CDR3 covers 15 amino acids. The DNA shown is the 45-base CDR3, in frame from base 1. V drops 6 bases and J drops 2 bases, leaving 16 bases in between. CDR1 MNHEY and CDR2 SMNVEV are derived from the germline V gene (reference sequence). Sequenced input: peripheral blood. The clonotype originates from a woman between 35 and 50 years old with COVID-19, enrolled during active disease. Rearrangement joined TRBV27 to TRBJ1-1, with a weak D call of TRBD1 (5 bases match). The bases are TGTGCCAGCAGCTCCCCCCTACAGGAAAACACTGAAGCTTTCTTT. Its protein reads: CASSSPLQENTEAFF.